This TCR beta chain came from a study of blood T cell repertoires in COVID-19. Clones were read by immunoSEQ multiplex PCR, and TCRdb kept only the in-frame ones, dropping some. The sample holds 120,000 to 150,000 clones; approximately 86% are singletons and the top ten take less than 0.95%. CDR1 LNHDA and CDR2 SQIVND come from the germline V gene (reference sequence). This CDR3 is built from 14 residues. Trimming removed 6 bases from V and 5 bases from J; junction bases left unmatched: 10. The rearrangement uses TRBV19 and TRBJ2-7; 7 bases match TRBD1. The receptor was isolated from a woman in her fifties or sixties with acute or convalescent COVID-19. The material sequenced was peripheral blood. The CDR3 protein is CASSTGTAGHEQYF. CDR3 in DNA: TGTGCCAGTAGCACCGGGACAGCCGGACACGAGCAGTACTTC.